This T cell receptor beta chain was observed in a study of Graves' ophthalmopathy and Graves' hyperthyroidism. The CDR3 contains 17 residues. Germline loops: CDR1 LNHDA, CDR2 SQIVND (reference sequence). V gave up 8 bases and J gave up 0 bases; unmatched junction bases: 14. CDR3 regions of TCR beta were amplified from RNA transcripts. RT-PCR in the first round used HTBI primers; a second-round multiplex PCR followed. TCRdb reanalysed the multiplex PCR reads using MiXCR and keeps one entry per CDR3 protein. The top ten hold 8.5% to 14% of the sample, which has around 1,200,000 distinct CDR3 sequences, roughly two fifths seen once.

The TCR was taken from an adult man with Graves' hyperthyroidism. Sequencing input: peripheral blood or thyroid tissue (not recorded which). The chain combines TRBV19 with TRBJ1-1; the match to TRBD1 covers 8 bases. CDR3 DNA: TGTGCCAGTGATTCCGGGACAGGCAGAGTAGTGAACACTGAAGCTTTCTTT. Encoded protein: CASDSGTGRVVNTEAFF. Based on the CDR3 plus reference TRBV19 and TRBJ1-1, the full variable domain is DGGITQSPKYLFRKEGQNVTLSCEQNLNHDAMYWYRQDPGQGLRLIYYSQIVNDFQKGDIAEGYSVSREKKESFPLTVTSAQKNPTAFYLCASDSGTGRVVNTEAFFGQGTRLTVV.